These 30 T cell receptor beta chains originate from one sample sequenced in a study of T-cell reconstitution after alpha-beta-depleted transplantation in children. Unique molecular identifiers were incorporated when the TCRbeta library was constructed. One entry per CDR3 protein, called by TCRdb with MiXCR from the PCR reads. Of around 670,000 distinct CDR3 sequences listed, about an eighth were seen once; the top ten hold roughly 0.77%. The input for sequencing was PBMCs, taken before TCRalphabeta/CD19-depleted stem cell transplant. These receptors were collected from a girl aged 2-9 years with congenital amegakaryocytic thrombocytopenia, due to receive a stem cell transplant.

This clonotype was seen a handful of times. This chain uses TRBV12-3 or TRBV12-4 with TRBJ2-5; 7 nucleotides line up with TRBD2. V shed 5 bases, J shed 5 bases, and the junction held 8 bases outside the gene matches. The CDR3 spans 14 residues. CDR3 bases: TGTGCCAGCAGTCAAGGCGGGAGATGGGAGACCCAGTACTTC. This gives the protein CASSQGGRWETQYF.

This chain connects TRBV2 to TRBJ2-7; TRBD1 might be the D (5 bases). Germline CDR1 reads SNHLY; CDR2 reads FYNNEI. This CDR3 is 11 amino acids long. V lost 11 bases to trimming and J lost 6 bases, with 14 bases between them. The CDR3: CAVRVGPEQYF. In DNA form, the CDR3 reads TGTGCCGTTCGTGTGGGGCCCGAGCAGTACTTC.

Ten or more counts support this clonotype. J is TRBJ2-7 and V is TRBV5-1; D unresolved. The CDR3 is 16 residues long. Germline V gene sequence: CDR1 SGHRS, CDR2 YFSETQ. Trimming left V 0 bases short and J 3 bases short, with 16 bases between. The CDR3 sequence: CASSLEVVGLIYEQYF. The CDR3 DNA reads as TGCGCCAGCAGCTTGGAGGTCGTGGGTTTAATCTACGAGCAGTACTTC.

This clonotype was seen ten or more times. The chain links TRBV20-1 to TRBJ2-3; 13 nucleotides match TRBD2. The CDR3 is 15 residues long. J lost 4 bases, V lost 0 bases, and 1 base had no gene match. Germline CDR1 DFQATT, CDR2 SNEGSKA (reference sequence). CDR3 nucleotide sequence: TGCAGTGCTAGAGAACTAGCGGGAGGGCCAGATACGCAGTATTTT. Its protein is CSARELAGGPDTQYF.

This clonotype was counted at least ten times. V gene TRBV5-6 combines with J gene TRBJ2-2; a possible D gene is TRBD2 (5 bases). In germline, CDR1 is SGHDT, CDR2 YYEEEE. The CDR3 length is 15 residues. Trimming stripped 0 bases from V and 3 bases from J, with 9 bases between. The CDR3 reads CASSLGAGDTGELFF. The CDR3 region has the DNA TGTGCCAGCAGCTTGGGGGCCGGGGACACCGGGGAGCTGTTTTTT.

This clonotype came up many times. V gene TRBV5-1 combines with J gene TRBJ2-5, with TRBD1 as a possible D gene (6 bases). This CDR3 spans 15 amino acids. The germline V gene encodes CDR1 SGHRS and CDR2 YFSETQ. V was shortened by 4 bases and J by 1 base, with 14 bases between the two germline ends. CDR3 protein: CASSPGLDSQETQYF. The CDR3 DNA reads TGCGCCAGCAGCCCGGGGTTGGACAGCCAAGAGACCCAGTACTTC.

The chain employs TRBV7-2 and TRBJ2-3; 10 bases map to TRBD2. This CDR3 is 15 amino acids long. Germline assignment: CDR1 SGHTA and CDR2 FQGNSA. Trimming cost V 4 bases and J 5 bases; bases outside gene matches: 6. CDR3 sequence reads: CASSSPASGRDTQYF. In DNA, the CDR3 is TGTGCCAGCAGCTCTCCGGCTAGCGGGAGAGATACGCAGTATTTT.

This clonotype was counted many times. The V gene is TRBV29-1, the J gene TRBJ2-7; D is perhaps TRBD1 (6 bases). Germline V gene lookup returns CDR1 SQVTM and CDR2 ANQGSEA. This CDR3 region has 11 residues. V shed 1 base and J shed 6 bases, with 7 bases lying between them. The CDR3 spells CSVEGGPEQYF. CDR3 coding DNA: TGCAGCGTTGAAGGGGGGCCCGAGCAGTACTTC.

This chain joins TRBV5-1 and TRBJ2-1; 12 positions agree with TRBD2. In germline, CDR1 is SGHRS, CDR2 YFSETQ. The V segment lost 2 bases and the J segment 5 bases; nucleotides outside the gene matches: 8. The CDR3 runs 17 residues. The CDR3, as DNA: TGCGCCAGCAGCTTTTTTCGGACTAGCGGGAAACACAATGAGCAGTTCTTC. Residues: CASSFFRTSGKHNEQFF.

This clonotype appeared a few times. The V call is TRBV5-1, the J call TRBJ1-6; 8 nucleotides match TRBD1. V lost 7 bases to trimming and J lost 14 bases; unmatched junction nucleotides: 14. Germline V lookup: CDR1 SGHRS, CDR2 YFSETQ. The CDR3 sequence is 14 residues long. The CDR3 loop is CASPSLTGDDSLHF. The CDR3 nucleotides are TGCGCCAGCCCAAGTCTGACAGGGGACGACTCCCTCCACTTT.

The chain couples TRBV2 to TRBJ2-7; tentative D call: TRBD1 (8 bases). Germline V lookup: CDR1 SNHLY, CDR2 FYNNEI. This CDR3 comprises 14 residues. Trimming left V 6 bases short and J 3 bases short, with 15 bases between. CDR3 sequence reads: CASSTGGGFYEQYF. In DNA form, the CDR3 reads TGTGCCAGCAGCACAGGGGGGGGCTTCTACGAGCAGTACTTC.

V is TRBV3-1 and J is TRBJ1-3; D is ambiguous. V lost 0 bases and J lost 2, with 14 bases in between. The CDR3 has 17 amino acids. Germline V gene data show CDR1 as LGHDT and CDR2 as YNNKEL (reference sequence). This CDR3 reads CASSQDGEVNAGNTIYF. The CDR3 coding sequence is TGTGCCAGCAGCCAAGATGGGGAAGTTAATGCTGGAAACACCATATATTTT. The variable domain in full, with the rest retrieved from reference TRBV3-1 and TRBJ1-3, is DTAVSQTPKYLVTQMGNDKSIKCEQNLGHDTMYWYKQDSKKFLKIMFSYNNKELIINETVPNRFSPKSPDKAHLNLHINSLELGDSAVYFCASSQDGEVNAGNTIYFGEGSWLTVV.

As concerns this clonotype: This may arise from a read error, as a much more abundant clone is one base away. The V and J genes are TRBV25-1 and TRBJ2-1; D tentatively reads TRBD1 or TRBD2 (5 bases each). This CDR3 has 17 amino acids. Looked up from germline, CDR1 is MGHDK and CDR2 is SYGVNS. CDR3 in amino acids: CASSELRRGGPGAEQLF. CDR3 nucleotides: TGTGCCAGCAGTGAATTACGTCGTGGGGGTCCGGGTGCTGAGCAGCTCTTC.

The rearrangement links TRBV5-1 to TRBJ2-7; D is uncertain. V gave up 1 base and J gave up 5 bases, with 16 bases separating them. CDR3 length: 15 residues. Germline lookup yields CDR1 SGHRS and CDR2 YFSETQ. The DNA for the CDR3 is TGCGCCAGCAGCTTGAACGGCCTTTGGGGTGACGAGCAGTACTTC. It is translated as CASSLNGLWGDEQYF.

In its sample, this clonotype was seen a few times. This sequence joins TRBV7-8 and TRBJ2-1, with TRBD2 matching 12 bases. This CDR3 spans 16 amino acids. The ends lost 5 bases at V and 6 bases at J; junction bases unmatched: 8. Germline lookup yields CDR1 SGHVS and CDR2 FQNEAQ. The DNA of the CDR3 is TGTGCCAGCAGCCAAAGGACTAGCGGGACTCCCAATGAGCAGTTCTTC. Amino acid sequence: CASSQRTSGTPNEQFF.

This clonotype was counted many times. The chain combines TRBV5-1 with TRBJ2-1; D might be TRBD2 (7 bases). The V and J ends lost 2 bases and 4 bases respectively, with 13 bases between them. This CDR3 spans 15 amino acids. The germline V gene has CDR1 SGHRS and CDR2 YFSETQ. CDR3 nucleotides: TGCGCCAGCAGCTTTGGGGGCGGGAGTTACAATGAGCAGTTCTTC. Protein product: CASSFGGGSYNEQFF.

The CDR3 spells CAWTPLAGVWTQYF. The DNA for the CDR3 is TGTGCCTGGACCCCCCTAGCGGGAGTTTGGACGCAGTATTTT. This chain joins TRBV30 and TRBJ2-3; TRBD2 matches 10 bases. Germline V lookup: CDR1 GTSNPN, CDR2 SVGIG (reference sequence). The V and J ends lost 4 bases and 9 bases, in that order; junction bases with no gene match: 10. The CDR3 length is 14 residues.

This clonotype was found many times. The chain carries TRBV4-1 and TRBJ2-7; D is unresolved. The length of the CDR3 is 14 residues. The ends were cut back, 0 bases at V and 0 bases at J, with 6 bases in the middle. CDR1 and CDR2 from the germline V gene are MGHRA and YSYEKL. The CDR3: CASSQDRFSYEQYF. The CDR3, as DNA: TGCGCCAGCAGCCAAGATCGGTTCTCCTACGAGCAGTACTTC.

The gene calls are TRBV15 and TRBJ1-5; D might be TRBD1 (5 bases). The CDR3 length is 15 residues. The germline gives CDR1 LNHNV, CDR2 YYDKDF (reference sequence). With 1 base removed from V and 2 bases from J, the gap between germline ends came to 9 bases. CDR3 amino acids: CATSRGGQGNQPQHF. The CDR3 DNA sequence: TGTGCCACCAGCAGAGGAGGACAAGGCAATCAGCCCCAGCATTTT.

This clonotype has ten or more counts. J is TRBJ2-1 and V is TRBV5-1; no clear D. This CDR3 region has 16 residues. V shed 2 bases and J shed 4 bases, with 16 bases lying between them. Germline lookup yields CDR1 SGHRS and CDR2 YFSETQ. CDR3 region: CASSFGRASYYNEQFF. The CDR3 DNA is TGCGCCAGCAGCTTCGGTCGAGCCTCCTATTACAATGAGCAGTTCTTC.

This clonotype was picked up many times. The gene calls are TRBV7-2 and TRBJ2-3; D unclear. Trimming removed 1 base at V and 4 bases at J, with 9 bases between. This CDR3 spans 14 amino acids. Germline V gene sequence: CDR1 SGHTA, CDR2 FQGNSA. CDR3 sequence (DNA): TGTGCCAGCAGCTTAGGGTTCGGGCCAGATACGCAGTATTTT. Amino acids: CASSLGFGPDTQYF. Complete variable domain (other parts from reference TRBV7-2 and TRBJ2-3): GAGVSQSPSNKVTEKGKDVELRCDPISGHTALYWYRQSLGQGLEFLIYFQGNSAPDKSGLPSDRFSAERTGGSVSTLTIQRTQQEDSAVYLCASSLGFGPDTQYFGPGTRLTVL.

The chain has TRBV28 and TRBJ2-3; no firm D call. The CDR3 consists of 15 residues. V lost 7 bases and J lost 6, with 20 bases in between. Germline V gene lookup returns CDR1 MDHEN and CDR2 SYDVKM. The CDR3 nucleotides are TGTGCCAGCACCCCTTCGGGTAACACAAAGGATACGCAGTATTTT. Amino acid sequence: CASTPSGNTKDTQYF.

This rearrangement joins TRBV4-2 to TRBJ2-6; 9 nucleotides align to TRBD1. Germline CDR1 and CDR2: LGHNA and YNFKEQ. CDR3 length: 18 residues. V lost 1 base, J lost 2 bases, and 6 bases stayed unmatched. The CDR3 DNA follows: TGTGCCAGCAGCCAAGCGGACAGGGGATACGCTGGGGCCAACGTCCTGACTTTC. Translation: CASSQADRGYAGANVLTF.

Ten or more counts support this clonotype. The V and J genes are TRBV6-2 or TRBV6-3 and TRBJ2-2, with D perhaps matching TRBD2 (6 bases). CDR1 MNHEY and CDR2 SVGEGT come from the germline V gene. The V end lost 6 bases, the J end lost 10 bases, and 18 bases lay between the germline ends. The CDR3 spans 14 residues. The CDR3 bases are TGTGCCAGCAGCCCCGTGGGGACTCGAAAGGAGCTGTTTTTT. Its protein product is CASSPVGTRKELFF.

This clonotype was counted only a few times. The J gene is TRBJ1-2, the V gene TRBV29-1, with TRBD1 identical over 8 bases. The CDR3 loop spans 12 amino acids. With V trimmed by 5 bases and J by 6 bases, 5 bases remained unmatched. CDR1 is SQVTM, CDR2 ANQGSEA, per germline. CDR3 DNA sequence: TGCAGCGTTCCCGGACAGGGTCATGGCTACACCTTC. Protein product: CSVPGQGHGYTF.

This clonotype was counted at least ten times. V is TRBV7-2 and J is TRBJ1-1, with 9 bases matching TRBD1. Looked up from germline, CDR1 is SGHTA and CDR2 is FQGNSA. The V segment lost 6 bases and the J segment 5 bases; nucleotides outside the gene matches: 10. The CDR3 loop spans 15 amino acids. The CDR3 is CASRPRGQGWTEAFF. CDR3 DNA sequence: TGTGCCAGCAGGCCGAGGGGACAGGGTTGGACTGAAGCTTTCTTT.

This clonotype was counted many times. The chain combines TRBV20-1 with TRBJ1-3; D is uncertain. This CDR3 has 14 amino acids. CDR1 is DFQATT and CDR2 is SNEGSKA in the germline V gene (reference sequence). Trimming took off 3 bases at V and 1 base at J, with 10 bases between the two ends. The CDR3: CSARDHRSGNTIYF. In nucleotides, the CDR3 is TGCAGTGCTAGGGATCACCGTTCTGGAAACACCATATATTTT.

This clonotype was counted ten times or more. This chain connects TRBV7-9 to TRBJ2-1; D unclear. V dropped 5 bases and J dropped 6 bases, with 23 bases sitting between them. The CDR3 is 17 amino acids. Germline CDR1 is SEHNR and CDR2 is FQNEAQ (reference sequence). CDR3 sequence (DNA): TGTGCCAGCAGCCCAACCATTTGGGTAGACCCCCGCAATGAGCAGTTCTTC. The encoded protein is CASSPTIWVDPRNEQFF.

A few counts support this clonotype. The chain recombines TRBV3-1 with TRBJ2-7; TRBD1 agrees at 8 bases. V shed 5 bases and J 1 base; nucleotides not matched to a gene: 10. The germline gives CDR1 LGHDT, CDR2 YNNKEL (reference sequence). The CDR3 loop spans 16 amino acids. Here the CDR3 DNA reads TGTGCCAGCAGCACCATTTGGGGACAGGATTCCTACGAGCAGTACTTC. Its translation is CASSTIWGQDSYEQYF.

This clonotype was counted at least ten times. The CDR3 is CASTLKGYEQFF. The CDR3 DNA sequence: TGTGCCAGCACCCTGAAGGGCTATGAGCAGTTCTTC. The chain employs TRBV12-3 or TRBV12-4 and TRBJ2-1; D not resolved. Trimming removed 7 bases at V and 8 bases at J, with 12 bases between. The CDR3 consists of 12 residues.